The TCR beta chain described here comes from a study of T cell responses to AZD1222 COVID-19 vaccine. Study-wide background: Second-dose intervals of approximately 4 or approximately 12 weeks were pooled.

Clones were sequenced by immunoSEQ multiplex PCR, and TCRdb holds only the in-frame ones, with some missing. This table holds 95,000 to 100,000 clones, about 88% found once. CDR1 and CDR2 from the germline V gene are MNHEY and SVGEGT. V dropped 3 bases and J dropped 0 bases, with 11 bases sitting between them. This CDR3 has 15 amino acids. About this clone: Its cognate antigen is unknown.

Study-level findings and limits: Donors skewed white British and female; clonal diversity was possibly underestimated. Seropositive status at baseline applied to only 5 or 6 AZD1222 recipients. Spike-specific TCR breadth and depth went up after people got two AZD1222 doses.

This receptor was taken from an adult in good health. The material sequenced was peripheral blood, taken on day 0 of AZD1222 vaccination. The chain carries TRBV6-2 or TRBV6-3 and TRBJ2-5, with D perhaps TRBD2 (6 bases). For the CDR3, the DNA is TGTGCCAGCAGTTATAGGAGGGGAGACCAAGAGACCCAGTACTTC. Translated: CASSYRRGDQETQYF.